The source of this T cell receptor (beta chain) is a study of OX40 agonist ivuxolimab in advanced cancers. Study observations and caveats: The study observed clonal expansion of CD4+ and CD8+ blood T cells by week 6 at 0.1 to 3.0 mg/kg.

Generated by immunoSEQ multiplex PCR, the TCRdb table keeps only in-frame clones and is missing some. The sample holds 100,000 or so clones, 70% to 90% seen once. CDR3 size: 15 residues. Losses at the gene ends were 7 bases for V and 0 bases for J; bases not matched to a gene: 2. CDR1 is MDHEN and CDR2 is SYDVKM in the germline V gene. Comments on this clone: The antigen is undetermined.

Sequencing used CD4+ or CD8+ T cells sorted from blood, obtained in a trial of the OX40 agonist ivuxolimab. This receptor was obtained from an adult with an advanced solid tumor such as melanoma, head and neck, liver or kidney cancer. The chain carries TRBV28 and TRBJ2-3; TRBD2 matches 12 bases. Here the CDR3 reads CASNLAGGSTDTQYF. The CDR3 DNA reads TGTGCCAGCAATCTAGCGGGAGGGAGCACAGATACGCAGTATTTT.